A single sample is the source of the 12 T cell receptor beta chains below, sequenced in a study of T-cell reconstitution after alpha-beta-depleted transplantation in children. Researchers prepared the TCRbeta library using unique molecular identifiers, the study reports. TCRdb re-called the PCR reads with MiXCR, one entry per CDR3 protein. The sample records a few hundred thousand distinct CDR3 sequences, around 17% being singletons. Sequenced material: PBMCs from the stem cell graft donor, taken from the stem cell graft. The receptors come from a human donor who donated a stem cell graft to a child with acute lymphoblastic leukemia.

The rearrangement uses TRBV4-1 and TRBJ2-5; 8 bases match TRBD2. V lost 3 bases to trimming and J lost 6 bases; unmatched junction nucleotides: 9. The CDR3 covers 15 residues. Per the germline V gene, CDR1 is MGHRA and CDR2 is YSYEKL. In nucleotides, the CDR3 is TGCGCCAGCAGCCACGGAACGGGAGGGCCTCAGACCCAGTACTTC. Amino acid sequence: CASSHGTGGPQTQYF.

This chain links TRBV27 with TRBJ2-1; TRBD2 might be the D (5 bases). CDR1 MNHEY and CDR2 SMNVEV come from the germline V gene (reference sequence). V shed 8 bases and J shed 4 bases, with 15 bases lying between them. The CDR3 is made up of 14 amino acids. CDR3 sequence reads: CASGLRDVYNEQFF. In DNA, the CDR3 is TGTGCCAGCGGACTCCGGGATGTATACAATGAGCAGTTCTTC.

This clonotype was seen only a few times. The rearrangement joins TRBV9 to TRBJ2-1, with 9 bases fitting TRBD1. This CDR3 is 15 amino acids long. Trimming at V came to 4 bases and at J to 7 bases, leaving 9 bases not matched to a gene. From germline, CDR1 is SGDLS and CDR2 YYNGEE. The DNA of the CDR3 is TGTGCCAGCAGCCCCACCGGGACAGGGTGGAATGAGCAGTTCTTC. Its protein is CASSPTGTGWNEQFF.

The chain combines TRBV15 with TRBJ1-4, with D perhaps TRBD1 (6 bases). Germline-derived CDR1 and CDR2 are LNHNV and YYDKDF (reference sequence). Between the trimmed V and J ends, which lost 3 bases and 5 bases, there was a span of 13 bases. The CDR3 contains 15 residues. CDR3 amino acids: CATSSWTVSNEKLFF. CDR3 bases: TGTGCCACCAGCAGTTGGACAGTCTCAAATGAAAAACTGTTTTTT.

Points on this clonotype: At one end, the junction sequence differs from germline, possibly due to a read error. V and J are TRBV19 and TRBJ1-1; D unclear. Germline CDR1 and CDR2: LNHDA and SQIVND (reference sequence). The length of the CDR3 is 15 residues. The CDR3 loop is CASSMIGLWNSEAFF. Here the CDR3 DNA reads TGTGCCAGTAGTATGATCGGGTTGTGGAACAGTGAAGCTTTCTTT.

This clonotype came up a few times. This sequence joins TRBV11-2 and TRBJ1-4; D is unresolved. The CDR3 spans 17 residues. Per germline, CDR1 SGHAT and CDR2 FQNNGV. Deletions cut 3 bases from V and 0 bases from J, with 14 bases between. The CDR3 loop is CASSFPKGGATNEKLFF. CDR3 nucleotides: TGTGCCAGCAGCTTCCCCAAGGGCGGCGCAACTAATGAAAAACTGTTTTTT.

This clonotype was detected only a few times. The chain combines TRBV29-1 with TRBJ2-1; unclear D gene. Trimming took off 6 bases at V and 4 bases at J, with 13 bases between the two ends. The CDR3 covers 13 residues. The V gene's germline CDR1 is SQVTM and CDR2 ANQGSEA. The chain's CDR3 is CSVLAGWYNEQFF. The CDR3 bases are TGCAGCGTGTTGGCCGGCTGGTACAATGAGCAGTTCTTC.

This clonotype has more than one count but fewer than ten. The gene calls are TRBV19 and TRBJ1-5, with a tentative D call TRBD1 (5 bases). Per germline, CDR1 LNHDA and CDR2 SQIVND (reference sequence). CDR3 length equals 16 residues. V was clipped by 8 bases and J by 1 base, with 18 bases between them. The CDR3 region is CASGRLGPSSNQPQHF. CDR3 DNA: TGTGCCAGTGGCAGGTTGGGACCGTCAAGCAATCAGCCCCAGCATTTT.

At least ten counts were recorded for this clonotype. The chain couples TRBV18 to TRBJ2-1; TRBD2 might be the D (5 bases). Germline V gives CDR1 KGHSH, CDR2 LQKENI. Deletions cut 6 bases from V and 7 bases from J, with 13 bases between. The CDR3 is 13 amino acids. Written as DNA, the CDR3 is TGTGCCAGCTCGCTAGGTTCGGGAAATGAGCAGTTCTTC. It is translated as CASSLGSGNEQFF.

The V gene is TRBV27, the J gene TRBJ2-1; D is tentatively TRBD1 or TRBD2 (6 bases each). V was pared by 1 base and J by 15 bases, with 16 bases between. CDR3 size: 13 residues. Germline CDR1 reads MNHEY; CDR2 reads SMNVEV (reference sequence). The DNA for the CDR3 is TGTGCCAGCAGTTTATATAGGGGGGCATCGTGGTTCTTC. Translation: CASSLYRGASWFF.

This sequence joins TRBV27 and TRBJ1-1; 9 bases line up with TRBD1. Germline values: CDR1 MNHEY, CDR2 SMNVEV (reference sequence). CDR3 length: 14 residues. Unmatched junction bases numbered 8, after V lost 7 bases and J lost 5 bases. CDR3 amino acids: CASTPTGGWTEAFF. The CDR3 nucleotides are TGTGCCAGCACCCCGACAGGGGGATGGACTGAAGCTTTCTTT.

CDR3 sequence reads: CSVVRSSYNEQFF. The CDR3 nucleotides are TGCAGCGTTGTAAGGAGCTCCTACAATGAGCAGTTCTTC. The rearrangement uses TRBV29-1 and TRBJ2-1; D not resolved. This CDR3 is 13 amino acids long. Germline CDR1 SQVTM, CDR2 ANQGSEA. V dropped 4 bases and J dropped 0 bases, with 7 bases sitting between them.